In its sample, the clone carrying this T cell receptor beta chain was seen a few times. The antigen is not known. V was shortened by 1 base and J by 4 bases, with 12 bases between the two germline ends. The CDR3 length is 15 residues. Germline assignment: CDR1 LNHDA and CDR2 SQIVND (reference sequence). TCRdb re-derived calls from the 5' RACE reads in MiXCR, one entry per CDR3 protein. The table lists around 320,000 distinct CDR3 sequences, 8.5% to 10% of them singletons. The sample comes from a study of T cells after yellow fever vaccination. General study points: Most clones from primary vaccination resurfaced after the booster (around 97% CD4, 70% to 90% CD8). A minor fraction of clonotypes spanned both CD4 and CD8 compartments.

The material was CD4+ T cells sorted from PBMCs, obtained 5 days after the yellow fever booster vaccination. This clonotype originated in a man aged 18-30 years who received the YFV17D yellow fever vaccine. The chain employs TRBV19 and TRBJ2-3; TRBD1 might be the D (6 bases). The CDR3 DNA sequence: TGTGCCAGTAGTATAGGTAGGGGGATGGCAGATACGCAGTATTTT. Amino acid sequence: CASSIGRGMADTQYF.